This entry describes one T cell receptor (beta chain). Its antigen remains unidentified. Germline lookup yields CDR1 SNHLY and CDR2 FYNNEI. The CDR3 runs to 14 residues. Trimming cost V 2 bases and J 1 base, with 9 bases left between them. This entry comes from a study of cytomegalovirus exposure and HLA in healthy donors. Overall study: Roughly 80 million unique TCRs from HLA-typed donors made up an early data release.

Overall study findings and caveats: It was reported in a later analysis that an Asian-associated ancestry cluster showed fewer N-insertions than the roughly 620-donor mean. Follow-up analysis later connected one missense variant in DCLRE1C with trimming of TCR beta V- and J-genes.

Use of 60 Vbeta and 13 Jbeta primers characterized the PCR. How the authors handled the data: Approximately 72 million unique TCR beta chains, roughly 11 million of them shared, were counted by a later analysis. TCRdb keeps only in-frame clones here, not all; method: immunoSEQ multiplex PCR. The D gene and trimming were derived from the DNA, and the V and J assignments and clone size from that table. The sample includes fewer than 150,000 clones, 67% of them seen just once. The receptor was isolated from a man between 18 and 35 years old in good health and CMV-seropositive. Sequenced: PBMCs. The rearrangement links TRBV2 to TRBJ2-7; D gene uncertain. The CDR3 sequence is CASSEFTTSYEQYF. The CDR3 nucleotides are TGTGCCAGCAGTGAATTCACTACTTCCTACGAGCAGTACTTC.